The clone carrying this T cell receptor (beta chain) was found a few times. This record comes from a study of OX40 agonist ivuxolimab in advanced cancers. TCRdb keeps only in-frame clones here, not all; method: immunoSEQ multiplex PCR. This table holds roughly 23,000 clones, about 83% found once. The sequence came from an adult with an advanced solid tumor such as melanoma, head and neck, liver or kidney cancer. The specimen was CD4+ or CD8+ T cells sorted from blood, collected in a trial of the OX40 agonist ivuxolimab.

The CDR3 nucleotides read TGTGCCAGCAGCACGTGGCTGAACACTGAAGCTTTCTTT. Residues: CASSTWLNTEAFF. The V gene is TRBV7-3, the J gene TRBJ1-1; D remains ambiguous. Trimming stripped 5 bases from V and 0 bases from J, with 7 bases between. CDR1 SGHTA and CDR2 FQGTGA come from the germline V gene. This CDR3 region has 13 residues.